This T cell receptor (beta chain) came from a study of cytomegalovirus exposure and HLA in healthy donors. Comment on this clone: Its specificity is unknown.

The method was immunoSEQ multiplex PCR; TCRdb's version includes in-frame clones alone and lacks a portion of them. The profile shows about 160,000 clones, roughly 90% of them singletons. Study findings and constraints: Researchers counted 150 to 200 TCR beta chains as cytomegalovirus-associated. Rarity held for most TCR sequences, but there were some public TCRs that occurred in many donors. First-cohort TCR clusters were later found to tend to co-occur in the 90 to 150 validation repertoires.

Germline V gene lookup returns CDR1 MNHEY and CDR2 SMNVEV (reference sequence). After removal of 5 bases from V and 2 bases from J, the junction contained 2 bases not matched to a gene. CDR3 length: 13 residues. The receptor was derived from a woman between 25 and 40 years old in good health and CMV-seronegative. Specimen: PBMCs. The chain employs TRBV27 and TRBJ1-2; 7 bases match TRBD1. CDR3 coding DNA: TGTGCCAGCAGTCTAGGGGGCAACTATGGCTACACCTTC. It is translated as CASSLGGNYGYTF.